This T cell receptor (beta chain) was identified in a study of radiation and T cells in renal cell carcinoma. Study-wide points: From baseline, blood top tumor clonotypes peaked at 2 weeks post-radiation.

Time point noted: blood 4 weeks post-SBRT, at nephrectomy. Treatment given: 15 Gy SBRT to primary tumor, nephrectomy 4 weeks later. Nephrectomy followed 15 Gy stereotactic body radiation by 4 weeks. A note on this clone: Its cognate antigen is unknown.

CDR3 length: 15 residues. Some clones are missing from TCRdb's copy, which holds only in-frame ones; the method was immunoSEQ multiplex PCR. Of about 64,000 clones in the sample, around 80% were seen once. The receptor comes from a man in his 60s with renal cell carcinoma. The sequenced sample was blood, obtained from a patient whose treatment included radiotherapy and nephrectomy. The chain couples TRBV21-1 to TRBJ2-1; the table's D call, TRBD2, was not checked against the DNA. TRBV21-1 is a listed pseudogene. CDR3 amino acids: CASSQTGGAYNEQFF. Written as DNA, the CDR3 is TGTGCCAGCAGCCAGACCGGCGGGGCTTACAATGAGCAGTTCTTC.